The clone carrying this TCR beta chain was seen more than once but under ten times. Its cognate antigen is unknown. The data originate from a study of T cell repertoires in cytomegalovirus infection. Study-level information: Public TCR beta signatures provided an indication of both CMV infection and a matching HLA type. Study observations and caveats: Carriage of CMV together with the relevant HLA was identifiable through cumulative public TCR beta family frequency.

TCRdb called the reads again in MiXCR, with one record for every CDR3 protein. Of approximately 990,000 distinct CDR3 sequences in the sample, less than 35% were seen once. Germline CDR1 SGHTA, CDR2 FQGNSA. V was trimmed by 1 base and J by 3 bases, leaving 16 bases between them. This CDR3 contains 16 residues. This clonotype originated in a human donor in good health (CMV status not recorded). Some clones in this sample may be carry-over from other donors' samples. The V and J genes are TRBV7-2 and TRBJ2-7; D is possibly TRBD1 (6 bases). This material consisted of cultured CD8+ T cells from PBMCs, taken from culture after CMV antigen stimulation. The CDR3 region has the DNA TGTGCCAGCAGCTTAGAAGTGGCAGGGGCCTTCTACGAGCAGTACTTC. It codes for CASSLEVAGAFYEQYF. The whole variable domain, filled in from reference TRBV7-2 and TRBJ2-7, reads GAGVSQSPSNKVTEKGKDVELRCDPISGHTALYWYRQSLGQGLEFLIYFQGNSAPDKSGLPSDRFSAERTGGSVSTLTIQRTQQEDSAVYLCASSLEVAGAFYEQYFGPGTRLTVT.